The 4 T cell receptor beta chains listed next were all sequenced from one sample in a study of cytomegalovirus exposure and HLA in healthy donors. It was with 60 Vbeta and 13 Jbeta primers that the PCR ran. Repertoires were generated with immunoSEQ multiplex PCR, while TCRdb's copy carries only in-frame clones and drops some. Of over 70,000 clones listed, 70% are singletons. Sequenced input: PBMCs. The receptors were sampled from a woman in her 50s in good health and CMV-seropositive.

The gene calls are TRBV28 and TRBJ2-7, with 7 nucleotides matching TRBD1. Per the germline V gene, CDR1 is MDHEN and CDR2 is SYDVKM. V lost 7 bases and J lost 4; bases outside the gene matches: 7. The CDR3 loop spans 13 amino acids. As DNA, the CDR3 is TGTGCCAGCAACAGGGGATTCCGTTACGAGCAGTACTTC. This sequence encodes CASNRGFRYEQYF.

For the CDR3, the DNA is TGTGCCAGCAGCCACCGGACAGGGGTGAACACCGGGGAGCTGTTTTTT. Amino acid sequence: CASSHRTGVNTGELFF. This chain connects TRBV14 to TRBJ2-2; 9 bases line up with TRBD1. The CDR3 consists of 16 residues. V dropped 3 bases and J dropped 1; count of bases not matched to a gene: 3. CDR1 is SGHDN and CDR2 is FVKESK in the germline V gene.

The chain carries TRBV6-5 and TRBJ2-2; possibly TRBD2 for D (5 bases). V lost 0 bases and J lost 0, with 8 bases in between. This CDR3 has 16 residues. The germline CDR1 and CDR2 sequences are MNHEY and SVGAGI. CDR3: CASSYSAGANTGELFF. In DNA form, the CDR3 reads TGTGCCAGCAGTTACTCTGCGGGTGCGAACACCGGGGAGCTGTTTTTT.

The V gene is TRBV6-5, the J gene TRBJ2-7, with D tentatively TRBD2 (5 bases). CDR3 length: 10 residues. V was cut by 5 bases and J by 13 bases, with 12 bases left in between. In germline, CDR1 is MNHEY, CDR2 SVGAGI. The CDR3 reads CASSRRTSYF. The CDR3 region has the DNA TGTGCCAGCAGTCGGAGGACTTCCTACTTC.